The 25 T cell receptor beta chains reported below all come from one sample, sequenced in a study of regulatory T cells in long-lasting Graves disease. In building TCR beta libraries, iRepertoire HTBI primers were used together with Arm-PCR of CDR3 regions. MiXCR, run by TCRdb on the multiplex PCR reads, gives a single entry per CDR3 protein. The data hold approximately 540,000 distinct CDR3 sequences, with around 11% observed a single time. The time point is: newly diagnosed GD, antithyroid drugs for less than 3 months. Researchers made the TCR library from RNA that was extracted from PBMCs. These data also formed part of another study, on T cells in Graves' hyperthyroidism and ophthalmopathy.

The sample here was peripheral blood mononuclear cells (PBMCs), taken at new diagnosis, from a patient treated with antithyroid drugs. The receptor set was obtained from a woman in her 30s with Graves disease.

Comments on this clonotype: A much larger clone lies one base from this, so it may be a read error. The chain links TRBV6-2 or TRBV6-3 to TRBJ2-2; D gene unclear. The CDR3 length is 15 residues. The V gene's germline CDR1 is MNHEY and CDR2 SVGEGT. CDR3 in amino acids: CTSSSRVKVHRELFF. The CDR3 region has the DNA TGTACCAGCAGTTCTAGGGTTAAGGTACACCGGGAGCTGTTTTTT.

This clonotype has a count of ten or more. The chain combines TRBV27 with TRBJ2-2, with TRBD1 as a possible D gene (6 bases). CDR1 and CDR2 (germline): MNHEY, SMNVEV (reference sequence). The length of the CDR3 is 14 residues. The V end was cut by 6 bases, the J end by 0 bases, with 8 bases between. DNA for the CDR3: TGTGCCAGCAGGGGGACATCGAACACCGGGGAGCTGTTTTTT. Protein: CASRGTSNTGELFF.

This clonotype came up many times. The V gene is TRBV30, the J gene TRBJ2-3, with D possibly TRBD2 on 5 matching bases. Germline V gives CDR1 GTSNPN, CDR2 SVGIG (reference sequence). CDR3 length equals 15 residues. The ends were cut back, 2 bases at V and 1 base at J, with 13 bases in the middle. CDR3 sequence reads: CAWSWLADGTDTQYF. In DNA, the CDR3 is TGTGCCTGGAGTTGGCTAGCAGATGGCACAGATACGCAGTATTTT.

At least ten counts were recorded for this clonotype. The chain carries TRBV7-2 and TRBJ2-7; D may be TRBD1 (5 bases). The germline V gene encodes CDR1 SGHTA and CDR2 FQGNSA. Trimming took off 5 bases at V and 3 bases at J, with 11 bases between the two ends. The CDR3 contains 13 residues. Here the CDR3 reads CASSVSRDYEQYF. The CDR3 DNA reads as TGTGCCAGCAGCGTCAGCAGGGACTACGAGCAGTACTTC.

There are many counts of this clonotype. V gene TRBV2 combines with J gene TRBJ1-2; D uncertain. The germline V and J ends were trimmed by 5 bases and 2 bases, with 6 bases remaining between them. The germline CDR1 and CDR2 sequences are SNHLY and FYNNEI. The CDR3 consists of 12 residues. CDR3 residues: CASSRQNYGYTF. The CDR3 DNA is TGTGCCAGCAGTCGGCAGAACTATGGCTACACCTTC.

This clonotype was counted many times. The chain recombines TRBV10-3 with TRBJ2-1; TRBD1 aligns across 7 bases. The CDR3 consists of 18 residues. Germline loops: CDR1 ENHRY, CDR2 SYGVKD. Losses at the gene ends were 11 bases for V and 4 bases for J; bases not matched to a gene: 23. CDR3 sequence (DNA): TGTGCCTCAAACCGGGACAGCTTCCAATATGAGTCATACAATGAGCAGTTCTTC. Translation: CASNRDSFQYESYNEQFF.

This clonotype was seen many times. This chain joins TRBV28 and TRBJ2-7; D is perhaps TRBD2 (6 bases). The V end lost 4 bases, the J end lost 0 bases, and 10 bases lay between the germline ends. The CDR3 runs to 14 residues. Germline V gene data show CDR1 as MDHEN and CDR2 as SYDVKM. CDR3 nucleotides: TGTGCCAGCAGTTGGGACTCCTCCTCCTACGAGCAGTACTTC. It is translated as CASSWDSSSYEQYF. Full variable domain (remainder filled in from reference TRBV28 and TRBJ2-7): DVKVTQSSRYLVKRTGEKVFLECVQDMDHENMFWYRQDPGLGLRLIYFSYDVKMKEKGDIPEGYSVSREKKERFSLILESASTNQTSMYLCASSWDSSSYEQYFGPGTRLTVT.

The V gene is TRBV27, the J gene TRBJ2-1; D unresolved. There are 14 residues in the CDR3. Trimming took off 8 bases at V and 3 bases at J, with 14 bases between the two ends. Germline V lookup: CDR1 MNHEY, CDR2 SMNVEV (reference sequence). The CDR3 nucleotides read TGTGCCAGCTGTTGCGCTACCAGCTACAATGAGCAGTTCTTC. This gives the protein CASCCATSYNEQFF.

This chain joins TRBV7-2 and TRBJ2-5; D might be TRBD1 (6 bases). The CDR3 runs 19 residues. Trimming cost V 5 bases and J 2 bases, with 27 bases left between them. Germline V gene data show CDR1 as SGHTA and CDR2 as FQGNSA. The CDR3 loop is CASSPRPGSRTVLQETQYF. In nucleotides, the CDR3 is TGTGCCAGCAGCCCACGTCCGGGTTCTCGGACAGTCCTACAAGAGACCCAGTACTTC.

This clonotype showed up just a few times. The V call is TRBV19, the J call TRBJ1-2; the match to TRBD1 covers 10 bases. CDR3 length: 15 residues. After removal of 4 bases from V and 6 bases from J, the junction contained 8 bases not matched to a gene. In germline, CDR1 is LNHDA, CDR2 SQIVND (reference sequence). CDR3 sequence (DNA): TGTGCCAGTAGTAGACCGGGACAGGGGATCGATGGCTACACCTTC. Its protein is CASSRPGQGIDGYTF.

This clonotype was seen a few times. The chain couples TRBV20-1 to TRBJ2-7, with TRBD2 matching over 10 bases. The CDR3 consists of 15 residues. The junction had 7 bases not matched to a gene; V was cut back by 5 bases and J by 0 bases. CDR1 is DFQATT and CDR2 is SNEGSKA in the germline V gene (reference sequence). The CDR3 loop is CSALLAGGPSYEQYF. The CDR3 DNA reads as TGCAGTGCTCTTTTAGCGGGAGGACCCTCCTACGAGCAGTACTTC.

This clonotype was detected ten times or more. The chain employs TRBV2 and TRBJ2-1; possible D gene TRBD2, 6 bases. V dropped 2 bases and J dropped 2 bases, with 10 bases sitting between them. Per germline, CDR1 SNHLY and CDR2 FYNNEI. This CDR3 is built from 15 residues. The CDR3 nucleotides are TGTGCCAGCAGTGAACCGGGAGCAACCTACAATGAGCAGTTCTTC. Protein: CASSEPGATYNEQFF.

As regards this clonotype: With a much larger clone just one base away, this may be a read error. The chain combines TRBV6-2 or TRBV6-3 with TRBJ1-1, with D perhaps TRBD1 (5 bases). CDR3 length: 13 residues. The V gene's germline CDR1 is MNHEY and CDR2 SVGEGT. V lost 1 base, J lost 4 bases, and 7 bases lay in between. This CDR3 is CASSYFGGTEAFF. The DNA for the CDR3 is TGTGCCAGCAGTTACTTCGGGGGCACTGAAGCTTTCTTT.

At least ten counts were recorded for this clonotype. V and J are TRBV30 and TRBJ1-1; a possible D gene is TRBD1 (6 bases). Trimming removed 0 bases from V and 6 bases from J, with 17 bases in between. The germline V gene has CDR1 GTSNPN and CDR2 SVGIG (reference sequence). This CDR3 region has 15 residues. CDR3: CAWSVPSRGPPEAFF. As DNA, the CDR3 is TGTGCCTGGAGTGTCCCTAGCAGGGGTCCCCCTGAAGCTTTCTTT.

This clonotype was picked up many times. This chain's CDR3 is CAISGTGSNSLIYEQYF. DNA of the CDR3: TGTGCCATCAGTGGGACGGGGAGCAACAGTTTGATCTACGAGCAGTACTTC. This chain uses TRBV10-3 with TRBJ2-7; TRBD2 is a possible D gene (5 bases). Germline assignment: CDR1 ENHRY and CDR2 SYGVKD. Trimming left V 4 bases short and J 3 bases short, with 22 bases between. The CDR3 covers 17 residues.

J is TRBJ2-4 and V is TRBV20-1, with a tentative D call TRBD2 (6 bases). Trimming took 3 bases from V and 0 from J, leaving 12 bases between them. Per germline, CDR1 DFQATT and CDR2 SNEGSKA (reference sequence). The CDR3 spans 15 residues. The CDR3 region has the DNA TGCAGTGCTAGGAATCGGCGGGAAGCCAAAAACATTCAGTACTTC. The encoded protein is CSARNRREAKNIQYF.

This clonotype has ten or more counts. CDR3: CASSLRFSGANVLTF. The CDR3 region has the DNA TGTGCCAGCAGCTTAAGATTCTCTGGGGCCAACGTCCTGACTTTC. The V and J genes are TRBV7-8 and TRBJ2-6, with D hard to call. There are 15 residues in the CDR3. Per germline, CDR1 SGHVS and CDR2 FQNEAQ. Trimming left V 2 bases short and J 0 bases short, with 5 bases between.

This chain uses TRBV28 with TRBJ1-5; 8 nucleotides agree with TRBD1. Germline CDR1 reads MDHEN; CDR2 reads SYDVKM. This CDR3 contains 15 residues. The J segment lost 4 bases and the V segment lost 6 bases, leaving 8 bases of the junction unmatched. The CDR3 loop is CASSRQGTANQPQHF. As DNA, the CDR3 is TGTGCCAGCAGCCGACAGGGGACCGCAAATCAGCCCCAGCATTTT.

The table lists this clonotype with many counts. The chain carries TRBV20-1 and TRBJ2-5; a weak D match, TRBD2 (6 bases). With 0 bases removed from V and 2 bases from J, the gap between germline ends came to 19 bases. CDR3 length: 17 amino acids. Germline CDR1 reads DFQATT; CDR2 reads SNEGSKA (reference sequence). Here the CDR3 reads CSARDMGLQILQETQYF. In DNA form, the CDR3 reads TGCAGTGCTAGAGATATGGGACTCCAGATTTTACAAGAGACCCAGTACTTC.

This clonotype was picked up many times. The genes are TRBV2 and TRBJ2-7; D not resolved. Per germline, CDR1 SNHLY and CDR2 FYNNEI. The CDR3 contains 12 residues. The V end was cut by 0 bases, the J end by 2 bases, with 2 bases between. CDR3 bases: TGTGCCAGCAGTGAAGCCCCCTACGAGCAGTACTTC. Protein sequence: CASSEAPYEQYF.

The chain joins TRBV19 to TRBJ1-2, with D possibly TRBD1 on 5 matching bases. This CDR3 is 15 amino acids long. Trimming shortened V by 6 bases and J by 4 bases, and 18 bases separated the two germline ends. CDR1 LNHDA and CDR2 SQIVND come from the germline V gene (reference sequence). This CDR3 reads CASSSWDRSAYGYTF. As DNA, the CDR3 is TGTGCCAGTAGCTCATGGGACCGTTCTGCCTATGGCTACACCTTC. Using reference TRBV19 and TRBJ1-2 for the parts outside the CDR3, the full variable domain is DGGITQSPKYLFRKEGQNVTLSCEQNLNHDAMYWYRQDPGQGLRLIYYSQIVNDFQKGDIAEGYSVSREKKESFPLTVTSAQKNPTAFYLCASSSWDRSAYGYTFGSGTRLTVV.

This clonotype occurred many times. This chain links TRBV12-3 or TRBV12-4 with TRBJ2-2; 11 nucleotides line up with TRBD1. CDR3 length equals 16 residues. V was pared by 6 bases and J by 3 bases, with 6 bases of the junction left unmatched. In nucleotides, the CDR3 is TGTGCCAGCAGCAAGGGACAGGGGGGTTACACCGGGGAGCTGTTTTTT. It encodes CASSKGQGGYTGELFF.

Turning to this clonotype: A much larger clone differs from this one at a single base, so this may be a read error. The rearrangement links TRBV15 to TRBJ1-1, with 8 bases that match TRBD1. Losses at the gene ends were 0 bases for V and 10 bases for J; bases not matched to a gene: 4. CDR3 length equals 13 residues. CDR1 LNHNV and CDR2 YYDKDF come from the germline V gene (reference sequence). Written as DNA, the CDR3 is TGTGCCACCAGCAGAGACCTAACAGGGGGAGCTTTCTTT. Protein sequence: CATSRDLTGGAFF.

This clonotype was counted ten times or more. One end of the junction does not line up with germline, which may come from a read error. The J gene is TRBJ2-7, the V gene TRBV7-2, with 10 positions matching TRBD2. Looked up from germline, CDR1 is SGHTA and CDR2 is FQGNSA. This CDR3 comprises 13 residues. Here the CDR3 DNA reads TGTGCCAGCAGCCGTGTTGAGCGGGAGGGGAAGAACTTC. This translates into CASSRVEREGKNF. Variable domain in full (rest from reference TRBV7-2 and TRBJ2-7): GAGVSQSPSNKVTEKGKDVELRCDPISGHTALYWYRQSLGQGLEFLIYFQGNSAPDKSGLPSDRFSAERTGGSVSTLTIQRTQQEDSAVYLCASSRVEREGKNFGPGTRLTVT.

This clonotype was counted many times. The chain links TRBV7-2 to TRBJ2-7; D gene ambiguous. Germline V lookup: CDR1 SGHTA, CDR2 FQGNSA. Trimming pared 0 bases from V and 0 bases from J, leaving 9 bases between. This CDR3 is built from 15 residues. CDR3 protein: CASSLAGQLSYEQYF. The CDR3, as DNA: TGTGCCAGCAGCTTAGCTGGGCAGCTCTCCTACGAGCAGTACTTC. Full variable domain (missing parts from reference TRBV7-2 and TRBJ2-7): GAGVSQSPSNKVTEKGKDVELRCDPISGHTALYWYRQSLGQGLEFLIYFQGNSAPDKSGLPSDRFSAERTGGSVSTLTIQRTQQEDSAVYLCASSLAGQLSYEQYFGPGTRLTVT.